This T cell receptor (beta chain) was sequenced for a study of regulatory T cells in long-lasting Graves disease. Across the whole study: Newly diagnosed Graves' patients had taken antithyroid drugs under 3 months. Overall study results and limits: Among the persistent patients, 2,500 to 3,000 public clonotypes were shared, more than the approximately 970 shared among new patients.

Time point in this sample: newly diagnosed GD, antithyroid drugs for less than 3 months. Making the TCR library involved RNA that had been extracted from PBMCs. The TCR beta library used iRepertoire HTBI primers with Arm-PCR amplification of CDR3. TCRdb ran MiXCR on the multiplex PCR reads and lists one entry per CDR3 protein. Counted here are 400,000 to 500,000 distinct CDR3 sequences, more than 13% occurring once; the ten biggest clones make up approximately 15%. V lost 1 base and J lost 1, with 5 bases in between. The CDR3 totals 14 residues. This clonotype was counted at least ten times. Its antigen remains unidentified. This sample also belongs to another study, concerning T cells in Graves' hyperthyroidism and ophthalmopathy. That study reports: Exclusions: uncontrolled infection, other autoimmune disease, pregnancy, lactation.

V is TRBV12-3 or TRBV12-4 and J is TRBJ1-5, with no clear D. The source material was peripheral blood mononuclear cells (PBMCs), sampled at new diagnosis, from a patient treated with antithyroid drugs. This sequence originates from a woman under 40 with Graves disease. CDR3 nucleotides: TGTGCCAGCAGTTTAGGGGCGAGCAATCAGCCCCAGCATTTT. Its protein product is CASSLGASNQPQHF.